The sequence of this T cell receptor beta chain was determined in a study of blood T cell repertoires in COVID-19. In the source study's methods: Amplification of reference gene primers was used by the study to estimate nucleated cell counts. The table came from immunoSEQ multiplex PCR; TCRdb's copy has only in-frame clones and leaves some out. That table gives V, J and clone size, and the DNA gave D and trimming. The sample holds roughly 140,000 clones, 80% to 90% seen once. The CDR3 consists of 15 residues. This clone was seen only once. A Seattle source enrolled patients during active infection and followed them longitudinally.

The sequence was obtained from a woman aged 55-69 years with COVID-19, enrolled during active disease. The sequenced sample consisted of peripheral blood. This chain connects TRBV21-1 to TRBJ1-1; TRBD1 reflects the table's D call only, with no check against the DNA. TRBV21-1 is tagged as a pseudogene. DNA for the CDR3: TGTGCCAGCAGCACCCGACAGGGAAGGGACACTGAAGCTTTCTTT. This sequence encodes CASSTRQGRDTEAFF.